This T cell receptor beta chain was sequenced in a study of T cells in Graves' hyperthyroidism and ophthalmopathy. The study, taken as a whole, reports: Blood samples included most of the expanded thyroid clonotypes exceeding 0.001.

Concerning this clonotype itself: What it recognizes is unknown.

Amplified TCR beta CDR3 regions derived from RNA transcripts. Using the HTBI primer set, a first-round RT-PCR was run on the TCR CDR3. One entry per CDR3 protein, called by TCRdb with MiXCR from the multiplex PCR reads. The sample has 500,000 to 600,000 distinct CDR3 sequences, about half seen once. Stable disease denoted Graves' hyperthyroidism without ophthalmopathy progression within 18 months. V gave up 0 bases and J gave up 2 bases, with 11 bases separating them. The germline CDR1 and CDR2 sequences are GTSNPN and SVGIG (reference sequence). The CDR3 is made up of 15 amino acids. This receptor was obtained from a woman aged 18-29 years with Graves' hyperthyroidism. Sequencing was performed on peripheral blood or thyroid tissue (not recorded which). This rearrangement joins TRBV30 to TRBJ1-3; TRBD1 might be the D (6 bases). The chain's CDR3 is CAWSVGGRPGNTIYF. The CDR3 DNA sequence: TGTGCCTGGAGTGTCGGGGGGCGGCCTGGAAACACCATATATTTT.